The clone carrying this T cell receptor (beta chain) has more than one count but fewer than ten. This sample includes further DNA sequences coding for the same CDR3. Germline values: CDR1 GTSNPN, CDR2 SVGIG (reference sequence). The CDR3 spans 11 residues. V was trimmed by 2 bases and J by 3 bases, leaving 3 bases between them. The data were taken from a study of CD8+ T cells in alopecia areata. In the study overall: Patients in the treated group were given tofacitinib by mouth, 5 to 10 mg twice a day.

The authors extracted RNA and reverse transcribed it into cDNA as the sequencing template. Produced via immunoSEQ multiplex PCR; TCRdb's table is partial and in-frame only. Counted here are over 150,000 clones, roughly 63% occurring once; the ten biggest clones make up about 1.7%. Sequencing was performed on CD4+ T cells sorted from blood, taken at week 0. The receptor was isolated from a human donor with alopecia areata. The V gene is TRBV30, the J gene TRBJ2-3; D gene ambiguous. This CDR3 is CAWSRTDTQYF. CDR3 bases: TGTGCCTGGAGTCGAACAGATACGCAGTATTTT.